This record concerns one T cell receptor beta chain sequence. Among Cohort 3 donors, those recovered had two negative PCRs, clearance, or symptom resolution. V lost 5 bases, J lost 12 bases, and 19 bases lay in between. Per the germline V gene, CDR1 is MDHEN and CDR2 is SYDVKM. This CDR3 comprises 13 residues. Method: immunoSEQ multiplex PCR; TCRdb's copy keeps in-frame clones and lacks some. Here the sample spans around 190,000 clones, about 88% being singletons. This entry comes from a study of blood T cell repertoires in COVID-19. The wider study: Acute and convalescent COVID-19 specimens originated in the United States, Italy and Spain. Sample material is recorded as cDNA or gDNA derived from T cells, B-cell-depleted T cells, or PBMCs.

The sample consisted of PBMCs or T cells enriched from blood (not recorded which). This TCR came from a woman between 25 and 40 years old who had recovered from COVID-19. The rearrangement joins TRBV28 to TRBJ1-2, with no clear D. CDR3 region: CASSLLFEGGDTF. CDR3 bases: TGTGCCAGCAGTCTGCTTTTTGAGGGAGGAGACACCTTC.